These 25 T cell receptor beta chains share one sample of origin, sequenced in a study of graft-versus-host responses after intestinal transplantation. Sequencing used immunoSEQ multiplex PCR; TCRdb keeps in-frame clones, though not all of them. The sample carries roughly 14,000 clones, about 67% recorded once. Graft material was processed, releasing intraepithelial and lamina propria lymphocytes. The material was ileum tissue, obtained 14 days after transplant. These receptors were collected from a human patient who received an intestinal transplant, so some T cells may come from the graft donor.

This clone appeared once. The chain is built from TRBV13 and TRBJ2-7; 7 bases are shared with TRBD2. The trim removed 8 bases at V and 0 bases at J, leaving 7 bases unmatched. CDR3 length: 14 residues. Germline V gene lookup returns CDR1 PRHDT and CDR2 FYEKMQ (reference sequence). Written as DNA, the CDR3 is TGTGCCAGCGGAAGCGGGACTCTCTCCTACGAGCAGTACTTC. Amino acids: CASGSGTLSYEQYF.

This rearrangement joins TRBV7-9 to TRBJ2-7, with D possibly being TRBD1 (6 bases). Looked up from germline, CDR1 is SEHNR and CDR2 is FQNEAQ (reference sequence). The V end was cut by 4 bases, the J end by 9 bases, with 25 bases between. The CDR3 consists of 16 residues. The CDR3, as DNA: TGTGCCAGCAGCTCCAGTCTGACAGGCCTTCTCCTAGGGCAGTACTTC. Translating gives CASSSSLTGLLLGQYF.

The CDR3 is CASSELVTGAAYEQYF. DNA for the CDR3: TGCGCCAGCAGTGAGTTGGTAACAGGGGCTGCCTACGAGCAGTACTTC. V and J are TRBV10-2 and TRBJ2-7, with TRBD1 identical over 7 bases. V gave up 1 base and J gave up 2 bases; unmatched junction bases: 8. The CDR3 is 16 amino acids. Per the germline V gene, CDR1 is WSHSY and CDR2 is SAAADI.

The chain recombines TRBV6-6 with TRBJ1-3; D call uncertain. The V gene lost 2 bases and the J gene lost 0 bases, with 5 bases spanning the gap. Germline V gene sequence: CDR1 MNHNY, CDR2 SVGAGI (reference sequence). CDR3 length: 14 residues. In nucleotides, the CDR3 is TGTGCCAGCAGTTACGTCACCTCTGGAAACACCATATATTTT. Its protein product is CASSYVTSGNTIYF.

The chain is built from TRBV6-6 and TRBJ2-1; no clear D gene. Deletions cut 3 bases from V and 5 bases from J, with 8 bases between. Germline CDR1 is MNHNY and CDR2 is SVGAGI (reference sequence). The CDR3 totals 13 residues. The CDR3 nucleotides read TGTGCCAGCAGTTATATTTGGGACAATGAGCAGTTCTTC. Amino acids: CASSYIWDNEQFF.

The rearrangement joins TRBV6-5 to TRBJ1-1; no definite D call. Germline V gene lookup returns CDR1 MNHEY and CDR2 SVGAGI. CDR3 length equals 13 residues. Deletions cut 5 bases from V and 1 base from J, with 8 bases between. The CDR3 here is CASSLRKNTEAFF. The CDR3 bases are TGTGCCAGCAGTCTCAGGAAGAACACTGAAGCTTTCTTT.

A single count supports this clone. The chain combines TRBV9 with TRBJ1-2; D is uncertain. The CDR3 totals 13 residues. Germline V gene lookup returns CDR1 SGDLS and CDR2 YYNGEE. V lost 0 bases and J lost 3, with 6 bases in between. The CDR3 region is CASSVGTDYGYTF. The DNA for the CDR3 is TGTGCCAGCAGCGTAGGAACCGACTATGGCTACACCTTC.

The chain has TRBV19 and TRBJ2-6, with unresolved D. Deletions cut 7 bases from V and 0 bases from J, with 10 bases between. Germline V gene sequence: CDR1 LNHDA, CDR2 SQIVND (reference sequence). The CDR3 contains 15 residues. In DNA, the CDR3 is TGTGCCAGTACCACGGCCAGCTCTGGGGCCAACGTCCTGACTTTC. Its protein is CASTTASSGANVLTF.

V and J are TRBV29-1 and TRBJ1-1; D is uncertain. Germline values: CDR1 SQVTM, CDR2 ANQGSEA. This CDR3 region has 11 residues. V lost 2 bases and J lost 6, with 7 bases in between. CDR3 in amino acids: CSVESPAEAFF. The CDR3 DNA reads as TGCAGCGTTGAATCTCCGGCTGAAGCTTTCTTT.

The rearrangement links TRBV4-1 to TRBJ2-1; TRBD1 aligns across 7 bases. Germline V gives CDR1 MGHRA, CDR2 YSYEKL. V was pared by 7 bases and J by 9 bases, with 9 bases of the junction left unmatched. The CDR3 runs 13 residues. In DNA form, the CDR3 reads TGCGCCAGCATGCGACAGGGCGAATCTGAGCAGTTCTTC. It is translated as CASMRQGESEQFF.

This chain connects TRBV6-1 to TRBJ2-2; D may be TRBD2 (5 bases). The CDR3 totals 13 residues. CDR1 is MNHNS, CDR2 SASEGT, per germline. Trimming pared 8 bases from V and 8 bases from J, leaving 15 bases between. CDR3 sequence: CASPGLTVGELFF. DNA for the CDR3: TGTGCCAGCCCTGGACTGACGGTGGGGGAGCTGTTTTTT.

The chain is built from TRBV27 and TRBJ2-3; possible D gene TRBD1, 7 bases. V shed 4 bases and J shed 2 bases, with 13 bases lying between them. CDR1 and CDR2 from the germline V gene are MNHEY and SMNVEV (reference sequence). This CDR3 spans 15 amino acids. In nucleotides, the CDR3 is TGTGCCAGCAGTTCCGCGGGGACAGACACAGATACGCAGTATTTT. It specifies CASSSAGTDTDTQYF.

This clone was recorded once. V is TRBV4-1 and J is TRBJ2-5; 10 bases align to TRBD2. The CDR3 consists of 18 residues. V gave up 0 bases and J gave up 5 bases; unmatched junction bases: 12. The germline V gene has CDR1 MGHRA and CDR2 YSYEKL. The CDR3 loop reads CASSQDASGGSETETQYF. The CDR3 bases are TGCGCCAGCAGCCAAGATGCTAGCGGGGGCTCCGAGACGGAGACCCAGTACTTC.

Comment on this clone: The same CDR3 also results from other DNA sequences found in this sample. CDR3 in amino acids: CASSEDGGGVTEAFF. The CDR3, as DNA: TGTGCCAGCAGTGAAGATGGGGGAGGGGTCACTGAAGCTTTCTTT. The chain is built from TRBV6-1 and TRBJ1-1; D possibly corresponds to TRBD1 (5 bases). The V gene lost 1 base and the J gene lost 4 bases, with 13 bases spanning the gap. This CDR3 has 15 residues. The germline V gene encodes CDR1 MNHNS and CDR2 SASEGT.

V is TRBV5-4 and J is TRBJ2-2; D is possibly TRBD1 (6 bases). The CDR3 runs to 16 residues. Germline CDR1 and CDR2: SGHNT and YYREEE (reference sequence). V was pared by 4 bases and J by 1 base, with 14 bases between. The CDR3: CASSRTPGVNTGELFF. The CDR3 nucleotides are TGTGCCAGCAGCCGGACACCAGGGGTGAACACCGGGGAGCTGTTTTTT.

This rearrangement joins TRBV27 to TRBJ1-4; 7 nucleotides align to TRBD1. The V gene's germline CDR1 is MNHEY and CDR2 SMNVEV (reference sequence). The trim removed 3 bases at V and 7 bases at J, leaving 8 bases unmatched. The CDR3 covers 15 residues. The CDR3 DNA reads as TGTGCCAGCAGTTTCGGCCCAGGGGGAACTGAAAAACTGTTTTTT. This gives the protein CASSFGPGGTEKLFF.

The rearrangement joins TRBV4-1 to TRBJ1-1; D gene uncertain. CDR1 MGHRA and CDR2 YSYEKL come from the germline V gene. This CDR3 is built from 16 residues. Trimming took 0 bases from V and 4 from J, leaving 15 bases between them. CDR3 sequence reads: CASSQDLQIGSTEAFF. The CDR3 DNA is TGCGCCAGCAGCCAAGATCTGCAGATTGGTAGCACTGAAGCTTTCTTT.

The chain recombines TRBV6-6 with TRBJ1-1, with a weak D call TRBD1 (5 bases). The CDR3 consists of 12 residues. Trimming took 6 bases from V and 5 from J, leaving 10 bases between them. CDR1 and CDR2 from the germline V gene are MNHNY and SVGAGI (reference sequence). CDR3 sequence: CASRLGGTEAFF. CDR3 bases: TGTGCCAGCAGGCTCGGGGGTACTGAAGCTTTCTTT.

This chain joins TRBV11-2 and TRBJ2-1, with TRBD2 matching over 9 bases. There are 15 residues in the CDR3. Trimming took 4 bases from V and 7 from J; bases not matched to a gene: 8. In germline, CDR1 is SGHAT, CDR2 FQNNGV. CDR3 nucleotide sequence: TGTGCCAGCAGCTACTCCGGGACTAGCAGGAATGAGCAGTTCTTC. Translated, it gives CASSYSGTSRNEQFF.

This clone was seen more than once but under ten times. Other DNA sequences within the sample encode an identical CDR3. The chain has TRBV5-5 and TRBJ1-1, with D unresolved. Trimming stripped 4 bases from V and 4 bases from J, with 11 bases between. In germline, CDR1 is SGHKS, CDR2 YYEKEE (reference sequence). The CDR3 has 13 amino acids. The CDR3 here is CASSRTVGTEAFF. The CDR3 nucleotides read TGTGCCAGCAGCCGTACCGTTGGCACTGAAGCTTTCTTT.

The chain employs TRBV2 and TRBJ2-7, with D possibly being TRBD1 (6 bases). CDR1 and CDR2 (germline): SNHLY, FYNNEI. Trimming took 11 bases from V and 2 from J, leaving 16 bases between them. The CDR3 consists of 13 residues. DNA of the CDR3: TGTGCCGTAGCACAGGGTGGCCCCTACGAGCAGTACTTC. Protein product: CAVAQGGPYEQYF.

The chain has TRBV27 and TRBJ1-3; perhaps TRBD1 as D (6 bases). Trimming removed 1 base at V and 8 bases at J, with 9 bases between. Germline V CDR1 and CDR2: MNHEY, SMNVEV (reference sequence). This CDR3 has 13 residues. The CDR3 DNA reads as TGTGCCAGCAGTTTATATAAGGGGGACACCATATATTTT. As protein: CASSLYKGDTIYF.

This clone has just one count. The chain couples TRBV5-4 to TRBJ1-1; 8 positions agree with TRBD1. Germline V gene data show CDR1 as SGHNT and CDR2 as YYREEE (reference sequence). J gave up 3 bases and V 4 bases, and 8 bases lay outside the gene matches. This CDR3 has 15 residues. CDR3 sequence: CASSPGQERYTEAFF. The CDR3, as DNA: TGTGCCAGCAGCCCGGGACAGGAACGGTACACTGAAGCTTTCTTT.

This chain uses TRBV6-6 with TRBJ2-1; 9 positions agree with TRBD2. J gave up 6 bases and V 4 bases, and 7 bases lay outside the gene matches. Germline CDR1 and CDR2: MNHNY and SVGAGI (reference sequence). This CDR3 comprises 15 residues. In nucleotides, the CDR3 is TGTGCCAGCAGTTCCGGGACTAGCCTTTTCAATGAGCAGTTCTTC. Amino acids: CASSSGTSLFNEQFF.

The CDR3 sequence is CASSQRDLSYEQYF. The CDR3 nucleotides are TGTGCCAGCAGCCAGAGGGACCTCTCCTACGAGCAGTACTTC. V usage is TRBV7-2 and J usage is TRBJ2-7; D is perhaps TRBD1 or TRBD2 (5 bases each). Germline V CDR1 and CDR2: SGHTA, FQGNSA. V was trimmed by 5 bases and J by 0 bases, leaving 11 bases between them. The CDR3 has 14 residues.